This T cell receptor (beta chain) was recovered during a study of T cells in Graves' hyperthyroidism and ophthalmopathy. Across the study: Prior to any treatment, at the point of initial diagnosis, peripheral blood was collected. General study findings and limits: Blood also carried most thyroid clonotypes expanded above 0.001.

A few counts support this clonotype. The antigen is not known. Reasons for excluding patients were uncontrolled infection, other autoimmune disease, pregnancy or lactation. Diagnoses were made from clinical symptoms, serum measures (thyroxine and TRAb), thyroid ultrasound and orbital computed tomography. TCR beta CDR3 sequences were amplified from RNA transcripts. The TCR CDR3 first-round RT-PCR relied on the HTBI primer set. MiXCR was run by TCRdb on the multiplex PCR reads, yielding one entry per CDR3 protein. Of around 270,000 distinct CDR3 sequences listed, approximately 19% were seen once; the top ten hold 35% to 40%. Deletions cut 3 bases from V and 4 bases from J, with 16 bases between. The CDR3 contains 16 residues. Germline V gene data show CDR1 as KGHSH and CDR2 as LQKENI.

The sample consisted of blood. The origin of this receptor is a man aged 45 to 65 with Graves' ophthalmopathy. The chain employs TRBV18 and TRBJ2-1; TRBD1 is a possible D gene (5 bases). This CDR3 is CASSPGPGSRYNEQFF. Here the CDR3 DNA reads TGTGCCAGCTCACCGGGGCCAGGTTCTCGGTACAATGAGCAGTTCTTC.